This T cell receptor beta chain came from a study of T cell responses to AZD1222 COVID-19 vaccine. Sequencing was performed with immunoSEQ multiplex PCR; in TCRdb, only in-frame clones are kept and a portion is missing. This table has about 69,000 clones, less than 85% appearing once. CDR1 and CDR2 (germline): SEHNR, FQNEAQ (reference sequence). The CDR3 covers 11 residues. Between the trimmed V and J ends, which lost 6 bases and 4 bases, there was a span of 7 bases. Specimen: peripheral blood, collected 28 days after the second AZD1222 dose. The TCR originated in an adult who received the AZD1222 COVID-19 vaccine. The V call is TRBV7-9, the J call TRBJ2-7; D is possibly TRBD1 (6 bases). The CDR3 protein is CASRGGYEQYF. CDR3 in DNA: TGTGCCAGCAGAGGGGGTTACGAGCAGTACTTC.